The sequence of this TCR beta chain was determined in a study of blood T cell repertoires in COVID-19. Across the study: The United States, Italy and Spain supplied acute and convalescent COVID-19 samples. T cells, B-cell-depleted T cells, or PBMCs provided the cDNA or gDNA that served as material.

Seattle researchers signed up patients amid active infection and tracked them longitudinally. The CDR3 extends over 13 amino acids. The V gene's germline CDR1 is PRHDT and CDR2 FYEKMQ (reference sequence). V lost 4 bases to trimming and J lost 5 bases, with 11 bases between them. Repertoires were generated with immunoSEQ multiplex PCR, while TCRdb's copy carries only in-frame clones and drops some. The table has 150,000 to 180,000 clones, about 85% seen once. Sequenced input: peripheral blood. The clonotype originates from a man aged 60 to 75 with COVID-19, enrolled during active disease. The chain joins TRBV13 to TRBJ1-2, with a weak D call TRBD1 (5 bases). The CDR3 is CASSSAGRYGYTF. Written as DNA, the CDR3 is TGTGCCAGCAGCTCTGCAGGGAGGTATGGCTACACCTTC.